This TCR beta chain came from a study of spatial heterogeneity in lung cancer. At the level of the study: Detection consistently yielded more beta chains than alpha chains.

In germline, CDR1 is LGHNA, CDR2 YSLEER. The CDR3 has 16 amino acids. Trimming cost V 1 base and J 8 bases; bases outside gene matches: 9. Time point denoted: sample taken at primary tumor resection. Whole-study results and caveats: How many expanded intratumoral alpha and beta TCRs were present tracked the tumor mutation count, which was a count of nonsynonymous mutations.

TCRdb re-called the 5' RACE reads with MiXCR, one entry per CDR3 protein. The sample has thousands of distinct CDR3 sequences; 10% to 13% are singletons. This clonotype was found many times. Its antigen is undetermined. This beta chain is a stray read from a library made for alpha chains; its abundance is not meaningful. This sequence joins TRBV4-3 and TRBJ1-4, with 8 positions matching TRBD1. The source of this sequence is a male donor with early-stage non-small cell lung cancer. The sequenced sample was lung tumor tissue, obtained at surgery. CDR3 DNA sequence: TGCGCCAGCAGCCAAGGGGGTCAGGGGGCGTGGGAAAAACTGTTTTTT. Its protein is CASSQGGQGAWEKLFF.